This entry concerns a single TCR beta chain. Its antigen is currently not known. Qualities for individual bases were not recorded, and no much larger clone is one base off. This sample stems from a study of B cell selection in AIRE deficiency (dated by TCRdb to between 2018 and 2021). Describing the broader study: A comparison of TCRbeta repertoires of sorted blood CD4+ conventional T cells and regulatory T cells was made between AIRE-deficient patients and healthy controls. The TCR-sequenced cohort comprised roughly 5 AIRE-deficient APECED patients and roughly 5 healthy control donors.

The research as a whole found: In AIRE-deficient patients, Tconv and Treg cells had TCRBV gene usage, CDR3 length and TCR diversity comparable to those in healthy donors. Among approximately 3,500 shared Treg TCRbeta sequences, around 34% were shared exclusively among healthy donors and 9% to 10% exclusively among patients, which suggests that Treg selection is less efficient in the absence of AIRE. CDR3s were shorter in shared Treg sequences, reflecting a bias toward rearrangements that have few non-templated nucleotide insertions. Approximately 33% of the Treg TCRbeta sequences shared among healthy donors turned up in patient Tconv cells, suggesting that Treg-biased clones are diverted into the Tconv compartment. Sequencing covered only TCRbeta chains, and 36.6% of shared healthy-donor Treg sequences were also present in healthy Tconv, possibly due to differing TCRalpha chains.

The immunoSEQ platform was used to sequence the TCRbeta chain. Per the source publication's procedure: When conventional T cell repertoires were pooled, 85,000 to 120,000 distinct in-frame TCRbeta sequences were obtained from patients and approximately 1.4x10^5 from healthy donors. Treg TCRbeta sequences shared by two or more individuals were defined as public, and these public Treg TCRbeta sequences were subsequently searched for in Tconv repertoires. Differences between groups were assessed by Mann-Whitney U tests with Bonferroni-Dunn correction in GraphPad Prism 7.03. Not all clones reach the TCRdb copy of this immuneACCESS table, which keeps in-frame sequences only. Checked studies attribute under half of the gap to unresolved V genes and leave the rest unexplained. V and J calls and clone size come straight from that table; D and trimming were deduced from the DNA. Counted in this sample were 20,000 to 30,000 clones; about 96% of them appeared once. Together, the top ten hold approximately 0.2% of the sample.

CD4+CD127+ cells were sorted as the conventional CD4 T cell population. Control samples came from healthy donors unrelated to the patients. Sorting of Tconv and Treg cells intended for TCRbeta sequencing was performed on a FACSAria flow cytometer. Sorted cells were collected into 5-ml round-bottom polystyrene tubes, and dry cell pellets were frozen at -80°C before sequencing. The CDR1 and CDR2 encoded by the germline V gene are MDHEN and SYDVKM. The V end loses 2 bases and the J end loses 10 bases, and a stretch of 12 bases separates them. The CDR3 numbers 13 residues from cysteine through phenylalanine. Of all the DNA, just the CDR3 is kept, 39 bases in frame from base 1.

The rearrangement joined TRBV28 to TRBJ2-1; matching of 6 bases hints at TRBD1 as the D gene. Sample: CD4+CD127+ conventional T cells sorted from PBMCs. The receptor was derived from a human donor in good health. At the DNA level, the sequence is TGTGCCAGCAGTTTAACAATAGGACAGGAGCAGTTCTTC. Its amino acids are CASSLTIGQEQFF.